This TCR beta chain emerged from a study of Ad26.COV2.S vaccination and SARS-CoV-2 variants. Overall study findings and caveats: Breadth measured for non-spike TCRs was similar across vaccine and placebo recipients. Spike-specific TCR breadth in vaccine recipients exceeded that seen in placebo recipients. There was a possibility that the TCR breadth and depth analyses underestimated total T cell responses.

The table came from immunoSEQ multiplex PCR; TCRdb's copy has only in-frame clones and leaves some out. Seen here are some 330,000 clones, roughly 90% observed once, and the top ten hold about 5%. This clone was seen a handful of times. Its antigen is as yet unknown. Additional DNA sequences in this sample encode the identical CDR3. Noted treatment: about 20 received Ad26.COV2.S at low or high dose, single or two shots; about five received placebo; per-sample allocation not given. Sampling happened 63 days after the first vaccine or placebo injection. Trimming took 6 bases from V and 5 from J; bases not matched to a gene: 1. The CDR3 runs 12 residues. In germline, CDR1 is MNHEY, CDR2 SMNVEV (reference sequence).

The TCR was taken from a person between 18 and 65 years old who received the Ad26.COV2.S COVID-19 vaccine or a placebo. Material: peripheral blood, obtained in a trial of Ad26.COV2.S vaccine versus placebo. The V and J genes are TRBV27 and TRBJ1-2; TRBD1 aligns across 9 bases. The CDR3 DNA sequence: TGTGCCAGCAGGACAGGGGGTTATGGCTACACCTTC. As protein: CASRTGGYGYTF.